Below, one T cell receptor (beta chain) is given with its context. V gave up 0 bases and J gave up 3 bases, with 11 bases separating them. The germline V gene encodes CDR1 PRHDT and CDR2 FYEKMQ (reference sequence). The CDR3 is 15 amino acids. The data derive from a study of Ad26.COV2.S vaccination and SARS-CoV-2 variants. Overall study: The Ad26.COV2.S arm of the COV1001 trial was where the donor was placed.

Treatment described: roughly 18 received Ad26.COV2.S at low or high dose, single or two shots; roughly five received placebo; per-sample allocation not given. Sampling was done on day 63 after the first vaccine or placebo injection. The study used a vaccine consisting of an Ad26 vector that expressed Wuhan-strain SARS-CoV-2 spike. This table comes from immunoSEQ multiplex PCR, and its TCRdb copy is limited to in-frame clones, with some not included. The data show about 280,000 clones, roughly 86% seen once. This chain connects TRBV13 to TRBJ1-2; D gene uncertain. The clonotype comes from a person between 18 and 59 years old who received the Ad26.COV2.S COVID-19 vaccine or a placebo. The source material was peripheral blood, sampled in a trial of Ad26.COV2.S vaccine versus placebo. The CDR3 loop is CASSLGQEPHYGYTF. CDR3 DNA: TGTGCCAGCAGCTTAGGCCAAGAACCTCACTATGGCTACACCTTC. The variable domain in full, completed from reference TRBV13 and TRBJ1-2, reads AAGVIQSPRHLIKEKRETATLKCYPIPRHDTVYWYQQGPGQDPQFLISFYEKMQSDKGSIPDRFSAQQFSDYHSELNMSSLELGDSALYFCASSLGQEPHYGYTFGSGTRLTVV.